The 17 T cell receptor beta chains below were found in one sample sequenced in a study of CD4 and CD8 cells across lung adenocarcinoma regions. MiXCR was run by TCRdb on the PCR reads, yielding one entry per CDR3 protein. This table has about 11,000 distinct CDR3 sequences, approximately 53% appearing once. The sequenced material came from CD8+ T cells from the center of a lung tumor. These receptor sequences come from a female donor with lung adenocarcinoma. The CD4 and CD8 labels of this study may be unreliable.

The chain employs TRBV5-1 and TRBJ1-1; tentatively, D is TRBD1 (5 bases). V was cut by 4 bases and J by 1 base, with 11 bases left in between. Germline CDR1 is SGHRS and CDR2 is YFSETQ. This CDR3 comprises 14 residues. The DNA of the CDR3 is TGCGCCAGCAGCCTAACAGGTTCGAACACTGAAGCTTTCTTT. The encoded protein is CASSLTGSNTEAFF.

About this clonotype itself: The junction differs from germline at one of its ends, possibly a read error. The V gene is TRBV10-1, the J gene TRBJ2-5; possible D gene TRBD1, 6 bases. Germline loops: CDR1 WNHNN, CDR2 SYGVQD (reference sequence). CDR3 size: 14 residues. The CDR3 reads CAGSGGSEQDTQYF. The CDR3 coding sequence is TGCGCGGGCAGTGGGGGCAGTGAGCAGGATACCCAGTATTTC.

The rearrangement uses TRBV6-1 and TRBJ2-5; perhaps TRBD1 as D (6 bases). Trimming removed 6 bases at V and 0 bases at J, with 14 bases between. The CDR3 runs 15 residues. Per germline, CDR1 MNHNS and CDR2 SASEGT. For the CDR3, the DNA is TGTGCCAGCAGCCTACAGGGAAAGTACCAAGAGACCCAGTACTTC. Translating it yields CASSLQGKYQETQYF.

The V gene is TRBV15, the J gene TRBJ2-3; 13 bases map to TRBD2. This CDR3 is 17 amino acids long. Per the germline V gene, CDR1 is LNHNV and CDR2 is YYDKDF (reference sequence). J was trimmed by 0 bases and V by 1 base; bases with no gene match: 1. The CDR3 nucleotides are TGTGCCACCAGCAGAGGACTAGCGGGGGGTAGCACAGATACGCAGTATTTT. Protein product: CATSRGLAGGSTDTQYF.

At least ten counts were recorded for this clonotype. The CDR3 here is CASRRAGAPEAFF. The CDR3 DNA reads TGTGCCAGCAGACGGGCAGGGGCACCTGAAGCTTTCTTT. The J gene is TRBJ1-1, the V gene TRBV14; possibly TRBD1 for D (6 bases). Trimming pared 6 bases from V and 6 bases from J, leaving 14 bases between. The germline V gene encodes CDR1 SGHDN and CDR2 FVKESK. CDR3 length equals 13 residues.

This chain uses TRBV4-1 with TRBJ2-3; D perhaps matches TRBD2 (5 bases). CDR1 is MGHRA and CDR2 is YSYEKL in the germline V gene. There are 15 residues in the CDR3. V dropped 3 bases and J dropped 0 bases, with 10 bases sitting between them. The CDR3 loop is CASSHRAVSTDTQYF. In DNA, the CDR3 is TGCGCCAGCAGCCATCGAGCGGTTAGCACAGATACGCAGTATTTT.

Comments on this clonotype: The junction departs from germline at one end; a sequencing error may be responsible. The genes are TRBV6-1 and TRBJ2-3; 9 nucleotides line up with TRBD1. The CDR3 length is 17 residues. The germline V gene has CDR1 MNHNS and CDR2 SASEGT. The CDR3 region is CASSVGRGQGGTDTQYF. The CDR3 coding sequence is TGTGCCAGCAGTGTTGGTCGGGGACAGGGAGGCACCGATACGCAGTATTTT.

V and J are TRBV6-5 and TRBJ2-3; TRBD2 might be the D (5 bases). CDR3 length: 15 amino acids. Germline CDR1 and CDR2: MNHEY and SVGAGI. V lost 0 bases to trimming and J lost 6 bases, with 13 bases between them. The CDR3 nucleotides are TGTGCCAGCAGTTACTCCGACCGCCGAGGGGATACGCAGTATTTT. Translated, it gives CASSYSDRRGDTQYF.

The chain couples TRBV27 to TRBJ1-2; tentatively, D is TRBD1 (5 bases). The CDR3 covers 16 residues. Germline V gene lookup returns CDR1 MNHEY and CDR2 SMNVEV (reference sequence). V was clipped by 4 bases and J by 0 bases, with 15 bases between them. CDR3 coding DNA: TGTGCCAGCAGTTGGTCTGCAGGGACCACTAACTATGGCTACACCTTC. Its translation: CASSWSAGTTNYGYTF.

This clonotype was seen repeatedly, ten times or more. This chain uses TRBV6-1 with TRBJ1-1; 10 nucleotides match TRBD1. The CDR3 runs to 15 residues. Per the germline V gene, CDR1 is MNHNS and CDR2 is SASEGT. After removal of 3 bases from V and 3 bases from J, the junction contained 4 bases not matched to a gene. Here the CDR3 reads CASSDTGQGDTEAFF. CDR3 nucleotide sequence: TGTGCCAGCAGTGATACCGGACAGGGGGACACTGAAGCTTTCTTT.

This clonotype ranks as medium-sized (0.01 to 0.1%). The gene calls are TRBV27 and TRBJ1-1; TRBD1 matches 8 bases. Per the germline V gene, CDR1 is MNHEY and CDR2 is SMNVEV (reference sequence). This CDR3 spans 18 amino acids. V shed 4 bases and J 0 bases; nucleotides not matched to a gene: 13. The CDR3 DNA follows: TGTGCCAGCAGTTCCTCCCCGGCCGCGACAGGGGTGAACACTGAAGCTTTCTTT. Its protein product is CASSSSPAATGVNTEAFF.

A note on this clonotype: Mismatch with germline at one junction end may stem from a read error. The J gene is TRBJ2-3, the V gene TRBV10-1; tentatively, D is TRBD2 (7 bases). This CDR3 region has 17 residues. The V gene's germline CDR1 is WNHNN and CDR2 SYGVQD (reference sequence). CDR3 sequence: CASSPGLRGGGKETQYF. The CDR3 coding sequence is TGCGCCAGCTCCCCGGGGCTTAGGGGCGGGGGCAAAGAGACGCAGTATTTC.

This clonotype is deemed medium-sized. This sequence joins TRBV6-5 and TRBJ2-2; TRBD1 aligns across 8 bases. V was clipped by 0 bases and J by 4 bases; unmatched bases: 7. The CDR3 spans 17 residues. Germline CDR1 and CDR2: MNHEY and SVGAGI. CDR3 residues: CASSYSLRQGSTGELFF. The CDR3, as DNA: TGTGCCAGCAGTTACTCCCTTAGACAGGGGAGCACCGGGGAGCTGTTTTTT.

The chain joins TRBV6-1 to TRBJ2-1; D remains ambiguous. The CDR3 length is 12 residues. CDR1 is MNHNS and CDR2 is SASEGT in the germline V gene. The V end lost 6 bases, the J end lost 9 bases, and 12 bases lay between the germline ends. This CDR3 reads CASSSLRREQFF. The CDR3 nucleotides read TGTGCCAGCAGCTCCCTCAGGCGTGAGCAGTTCTTC.

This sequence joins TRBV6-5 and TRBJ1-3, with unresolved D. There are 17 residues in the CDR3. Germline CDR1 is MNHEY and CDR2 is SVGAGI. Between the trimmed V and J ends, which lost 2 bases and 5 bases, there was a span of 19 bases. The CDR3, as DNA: TGTGCCAGCAGTTACGGTTGGCAGGACCGAGTGAGAAACACCATATATTTT. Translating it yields CASSYGWQDRVRNTIYF.

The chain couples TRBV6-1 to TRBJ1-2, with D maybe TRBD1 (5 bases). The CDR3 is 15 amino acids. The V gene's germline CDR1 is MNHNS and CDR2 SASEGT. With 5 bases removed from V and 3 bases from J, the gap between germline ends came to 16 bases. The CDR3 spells CASSPRPGGDYGYTF. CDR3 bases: TGTGCCAGCAGTCCCCGACCGGGGGGTGACTATGGCTACACCTTC.

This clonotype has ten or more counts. The CDR3 is CASSRLASGGGETQYF. The CDR3 DNA is TGTGCCAGCAGCCGACTGGCCAGCGGGGGAGGAGAGACCCAGTACTTC. V and J are TRBV14 and TRBJ2-1; TRBD2 matches at 8 bases. The closer fit of TRBJ2-5 to the DNA end suggests the J call may be wrong. The germline CDR1 and CDR2 sequences are SGHDN and FVKESK. The CDR3 spans 16 residues.